This TCR beta chain was found in a study of Ad26.COV2.S vaccination and SARS-CoV-2 variants. Sequencing was performed with immunoSEQ multiplex PCR; in TCRdb, only in-frame clones are kept and a portion is missing. The sample shows about half a million clones, 80% to 90% of them seen only once. This CDR3 has 11 amino acids. V was trimmed by 3 bases and J by 9 bases, leaving 5 bases between them. Treatment here: roughly 20 received Ad26.COV2.S at low or high dose, single or two shots; 5 received placebo; per-sample allocation not given. Samples came from day 63 after the first vaccine or placebo injection.

The V gene is TRBV12-3 or TRBV12-4, the J gene TRBJ2-2; D gene ambiguous. The receptor was derived from a person between 18 and 65 years old who received the Ad26.COV2.S COVID-19 vaccine or a placebo. The starting material was peripheral blood, obtained in a trial of Ad26.COV2.S vaccine versus placebo. CDR3 protein: CASSLLRELFF. CDR3 coding DNA: TGTGCCAGCAGTTTGCTGCGGGAGCTGTTTTTT.